The 15 T cell receptor beta chains in this list originate from one sample, sequenced in a study of technical replicates of blood from a handful of donors. Only in-frame clones appear in the TCRdb table, and some are missing; sequencing was by immunoSEQ multiplex PCR. Seen here are about 88,000 clones, roughly 92% observed once, and the top ten hold roughly 0.26%. Sequences were obtained from T cells isolated from PBMCs. These receptors all come from a human donor in good health.

The chain uses TRBV14 and TRBJ1-2; TRBD1 matches 8 bases. Germline CDR1 SGHDN, CDR2 FVKESK. The V and J ends lost 4 bases and 0 bases, in that order; junction bases with no gene match: 10. This CDR3 comprises 17 residues. The chain's CDR3 is CASSPRDRISANYGYTF. CDR3 sequence (DNA): TGTGCCAGCAGCCCCCGGGACAGGATTTCAGCTAACTATGGCTACACCTTC.

The V gene is TRBV9, the J gene TRBJ2-7; 9 nucleotides match TRBD1. CDR3 length: 16 amino acids. Germline assignment: CDR1 SGDLS and CDR2 YYNGEE. V trimming: 4 bases; J trimming: 2 bases; junction bases outside the gene matches: 10. The CDR3 spells CASSSSPGQGAYEQYF. The CDR3 DNA follows: TGTGCCAGCAGCTCTAGCCCGGGACAGGGTGCCTACGAGCAGTACTTC.

This chain uses TRBV11-2 with TRBJ2-7; D is perhaps TRBD2 (5 bases). In germline, CDR1 is SGHAT, CDR2 FQNNGV. The V end lost 5 bases, the J end lost 12 bases, and 14 bases lay between the germline ends. CDR3 size: 11 residues. The CDR3 DNA follows: TGTGCCAGCAGCCGAGACGGGATTCGGTACTTC. Its protein is CASSRDGIRYF.

The chain combines TRBV23-1 with TRBJ2-1; TRBD2 agrees at 12 bases. TRBV23-1 is marked as an open reading frame, function uncertain. The CDR3 is 17 residues long. V lost 0 bases to trimming and J lost 4 bases; unmatched junction nucleotides: 4. CDR3 bases: TGCGCCAGCAGTCAATCGACTAGCGGGAGACAGTACAATGAGCAGTTCTTC. Its translation is CASSQSTSGRQYNEQFF.

The rearrangement uses TRBV5-1 and TRBJ2-1, with 7 bases that match TRBD2. The CDR3 has 15 residues. From germline, CDR1 is SGHRS and CDR2 YFSETQ. Trimming took 3 bases from V and 5 from J; bases not matched to a gene: 8. The CDR3 reads CASSSGGRSHNEQFF. In DNA, the CDR3 is TGCGCCAGCAGCTCTGGCGGGAGATCACACAATGAGCAGTTCTTC.

The CDR3 spells CASSSAGGSNEQFF. The CDR3 DNA reads as TGCGCCAGCAGCTCAGCGGGAGGATCCAATGAGCAGTTCTTC. The rearrangement joins TRBV5-1 to TRBJ2-1; 9 nucleotides agree with TRBD2. Germline CDR1 reads SGHRS; CDR2 reads YFSETQ. With V trimmed by 3 bases and J by 6 bases, 4 bases remained unmatched. This CDR3 has 14 residues.

The chain links TRBV2 to TRBJ2-3, with 10 bases matching TRBD1. After removal of 4 bases from V and 7 bases from J, the junction contained 5 bases not matched to a gene. There are 14 residues in the CDR3. Germline V gene sequence: CDR1 SNHLY, CDR2 FYNNEI. CDR3 in amino acids: CASSVLTGGNTQYF. The CDR3 DNA reads TGTGCCAGCAGTGTTTTGACAGGGGGCAATACGCAGTATTTT.

The chain employs TRBV9 and TRBJ2-1; 10 nucleotides line up with TRBD1. The CDR3 totals 14 residues. J was trimmed by 8 bases and V by 5 bases; bases with no gene match: 7. The germline CDR1 and CDR2 sequences are SGDLS and YYNGEE. This chain's CDR3 is CASSGDRGFHEQFF. In DNA, the CDR3 is TGTGCCAGCAGTGGGGACAGGGGCTTCCATGAGCAGTTCTTC.

This clone was seen just once. The CDR3, as DNA: TGTGCCAGCAGCCAAGCCGCCGGGACAGGCGCCTACGAGCAGTACTTC. It codes for CASSQAAGTGAYEQYF. The V and J genes are TRBV4-2 and TRBJ2-7; 8 bases agree with TRBD1. Looked up from germline, CDR1 is LGHNA and CDR2 is YNFKEQ. V was clipped by 1 base and J by 2 bases; unmatched bases: 7. The CDR3 covers 16 residues.

In its sample, this clone was seen once. The V gene is TRBV19, the J gene TRBJ1-5, with D possibly matching TRBD1 (6 bases). Germline V gene sequence: CDR1 LNHDA, CDR2 SQIVND (reference sequence). The germline V and J ends were trimmed by 11 bases and 5 bases, with 16 bases remaining between them. This CDR3 contains 13 residues. The CDR3 nucleotides read TGTGCCTCCTCGGGGGGCGGAGATCAGCCCCAGCATTTT. It translates to CASSGGGDQPQHF.

The chain has TRBV19 and TRBJ1-5; maybe TRBD1 (5 bases). Germline lookup yields CDR1 LNHDA and CDR2 SQIVND (reference sequence). V lost 3 bases, J lost 4 bases, and 10 bases lay in between. The CDR3 contains 14 residues. CDR3 coding DNA: TGTGCCAGTAGTATCCGACAGTGGAATCAGCCCCAGCATTTT. Translation gives CASSIRQWNQPQHF.

This chain joins TRBV29-1 and TRBJ2-7, with TRBD2 as a possible D gene (5 bases). This CDR3 is built from 11 residues. V was clipped by 8 bases and J by 2 bases, with 10 bases between them. Germline CDR1 SQVTM, CDR2 ANQGSEA. The CDR3 loop reads CSIRGTYEQYF. DNA of the CDR3: TGCAGCATTCGGGGTACCTACGAGCAGTACTTC.

This clone occurred a few times. The chain links TRBV2 to TRBJ1-1; D perhaps matches TRBD1 (6 bases). The CDR3 consists of 12 residues. Germline CDR1 and CDR2: SNHLY and FYNNEI. Trimming took 5 bases from V and 10 from J, leaving 14 bases between them. The DNA of the CDR3 is TGTGCCAGCAGTTACAGGGTTCAGTCAGCTTTCTTT. It codes for CASSYRVQSAFF.

Concerning this clone itself: At one end, the junction sequence differs from germline, possibly due to a read error. In DNA form, the CDR3 reads TGTGCCAGCAGTGCAGCGGGGGGGCCCGGAAGGATCTTC. It specifies CASSAAGGPGRIF. The chain links TRBV6-1 to TRBJ2-1; 10 bases align to TRBD2. The CDR3 extends over 13 amino acids. CDR1 is MNHNS, CDR2 SASEGT, per germline.

The J gene is TRBJ2-7, the V gene TRBV7-9, with 11 bases identical to TRBD1. CDR3 length: 14 amino acids. The V segment lost 3 bases and the J segment 6 bases; nucleotides outside the gene matches: 4. Germline CDR1 SEHNR, CDR2 FQNEAQ (reference sequence). The CDR3 bases are TGTGCCAGCAGCTTTGGGACAGGGGGGGCCGAGCAGTACTTC. Encoded protein: CASSFGTGGAEQYF.